Listed here are 14 T cell receptor beta chains from one sample, sequenced in a study of blood T cell repertoires in COVID-19. Assay: immunoSEQ multiplex PCR; the TCRdb copy retains only in-frame clones and omits some. The table records 250,000 to 300,000 clones, 89% of them present only once. What was sequenced was peripheral blood. Every receptor here comes from a woman between 35 and 50 years old who had recovered from COVID-19.

The chain uses TRBV11-2 and TRBJ2-5, with 11 bases matching TRBD2. Germline V CDR1 and CDR2: SGHAT, FQNNGV. The CDR3 consists of 17 residues. The V and J ends lost 0 bases and 1 base, in that order; junction bases with no gene match: 4. This chain's CDR3 is CASSLDRGLAVQETQYF. The CDR3 DNA sequence: TGTGCCAGCAGCTTAGACCGGGGACTAGCGGTCCAAGAGACCCAGTACTTC.

The V and J genes are TRBV5-5 and TRBJ2-7, with D possibly matching TRBD1 (6 bases). CDR1 and CDR2 from the germline V gene are SGHKS and YYEKEE (reference sequence). The V end lost 7 bases, the J end lost 6 bases, and 11 bases lay between the germline ends. There are 11 residues in the CDR3. Here the CDR3 DNA reads TGTGCCAGCGCAGGGGCCGGCGAGCAGTACGTC. Its translation: CASAGAGEQYV.

V gene TRBV6-5 combines with J gene TRBJ1-2; tentative D call: TRBD1 (5 bases). With 6 bases removed from V and 7 bases from J, the gap between germline ends came to 21 bases. The CDR3 is made up of 15 amino acids. Looked up from germline, CDR1 is MNHEY and CDR2 is SVGAGI. CDR3 DNA sequence: TGTGCCAGCAGAGCCGGGTCCATAGGGGTTGGTGGCTACACCTTC. It encodes CASRAGSIGVGGYTF.

The rearrangement links TRBV3-1 (or the pseudogene TRBV3-2) to TRBJ1-1; D ambiguous. The CDR3 length is 14 residues. Germline-derived CDR1 and CDR2 are LGHDT and YNNKEL (reference sequence). The ends were cut back, 0 bases at V and 9 bases at J, with 14 bases in the middle. The CDR3 loop reads CASSQDFPRSKAFF. DNA of the CDR3: TGTGCCAGCAGCCAAGATTTTCCCAGGTCCAAAGCTTTCTTT.

The V gene is TRBV6-1, the J gene TRBJ2-1, with D possibly TRBD1 on 6 matching bases. The CDR3 is made up of 13 amino acids. Germline V gene lookup returns CDR1 MNHNS and CDR2 SASEGT. Trimming took 3 bases from V and 11 from J, leaving 14 bases between them. The CDR3 region has the DNA TGTGCCAGCAGTGATGTACGGGACACTAAGCAGTTCTTC. As protein: CASSDVRDTKQFF.

V is TRBV12-5 and J is TRBJ2-1; 8 bases fit TRBD2. This CDR3 is 16 amino acids long. Germline assignment: CDR1 LGHNT and CDR2 FRNRAP. The V gene end was trimmed by 1 base and the J gene end by 7 bases; junction bases not matched to a gene: 9. This CDR3 is CASGLGNAGGLNEQFF. The CDR3 region has the DNA TGTGCTAGTGGTTTGGGTAACGCGGGAGGATTGAATGAGCAGTTCTTC.

The chain joins TRBV11-2 to TRBJ1-4; TRBD1 aligns across 9 bases. CDR3 length equals 16 residues. The V and J ends lost 5 bases and 2 bases, in that order; junction bases with no gene match: 6. CDR1 is SGHAT, CDR2 FQNNGV, per germline. CDR3: CASSRGQGLTNEKLFF. For the CDR3, the DNA is TGTGCCAGCAGCCGGGGACAGGGTTTGACTAATGAAAAACTGTTTTTT.

V usage is TRBV18 and J usage is TRBJ2-1, with 7 bases lining up with TRBD2. Germline V gene lookup returns CDR1 KGHSH and CDR2 LQKENI. The V gene end was trimmed by 3 bases and the J gene end by 10 bases; junction bases not matched to a gene: 6. This CDR3 has 13 amino acids. CDR3 loop: CASSPGEGLEQFF. CDR3 DNA: TGTGCCAGCTCACCGGGGGAGGGCCTCGAGCAGTTCTTC.

The rearrangement joins TRBV5-1 to TRBJ2-5; D possibly corresponds to TRBD2 (5 bases). The CDR3 length is 11 residues. CDR1 is SGHRS, CDR2 YFSETQ, per germline. Deletions cut 4 bases from V and 5 bases from J, with 6 bases between. CDR3 coding DNA: TGCGCCAGCAGCCCGGGGGAGACCCAGTACTTC. This sequence encodes CASSPGETQYF.

The chain couples TRBV28 to TRBJ1-4; no reliable D call. The germline V and J ends were trimmed by 5 bases and 0 bases, with 7 bases remaining between them. Looked up from germline, CDR1 is MDHEN and CDR2 is SYDVKM. This CDR3 is built from 14 residues. This CDR3 is CASSPPSTNEKLFF. The CDR3 DNA sequence: TGTGCCAGCAGTCCCCCCTCAACTAATGAAAAACTGTTTTTT. The full variable domain, rest sourced from reference TRBV28 and TRBJ1-4, is DVKVTQSSRYLVKRTGEKVFLECVQDMDHENMFWYRQDPGLGLRLIYFSYDVKMKEKGDIPEGYSVSREKKERFSLILESASTNQTSMYLCASSPPSTNEKLFFGSGTQLSVL.

Only a few counts were recorded for this clone. The chain has TRBV29-1 and TRBJ2-2; TRBD1 agrees at 8 bases. The CDR3 sequence is 14 residues long. Germline CDR1 and CDR2: SQVTM and ANQGSEA. V was pared by 4 bases and J by 5 bases, with 6 bases of the junction left unmatched. In DNA form, the CDR3 reads TGCAGCGTTGTTCAGGGGGCAGGGACCGGGGAGCTGTTTTTT. Its translation is CSVVQGAGTGELFF.

The V and J genes are TRBV7-9 and TRBJ1-1, with D possibly being TRBD1 (6 bases). Germline V gene data show CDR1 as SEHNR and CDR2 as FQNEAQ (reference sequence). Trimming pared 1 base from V and 7 bases from J, leaving 13 bases between. This CDR3 region has 14 residues. The CDR3 DNA sequence: TGTGCCAGCAGCTTAGAAGGACAGAGCTATGAAGCTTTCTTT. It codes for CASSLEGQSYEAFF.

The CDR3 coding sequence is TGCAGCGTCTTAGCGGGAGGAACAAATGAGCAGTTCTTC. Its translation: CSVLAGGTNEQFF. This chain uses TRBV29-1 with TRBJ2-1; 10 bases are a match to TRBD2. This CDR3 has 13 residues. J gave up 7 bases and V 6 bases, and 6 bases lay outside the gene matches. The germline CDR1 and CDR2 sequences are SQVTM and ANQGSEA.

This clone was seen a single time. This chain uses TRBV11-2 with TRBJ1-4; perhaps TRBD1 as D (5 bases). V gave up 5 bases and J gave up 5 bases, with 15 bases separating them. CDR1 is SGHAT and CDR2 is FQNNGV in the germline V gene. The CDR3 covers 15 residues. CDR3 DNA: TGTGCCAGCAGCCCGACCGCCCAGGGAAATGAAAAACTGTTTTTT. Translation gives CASSPTAQGNEKLFF.